Following are 23 T cell receptor beta chains from one sample sequenced in a study of PD-1 blockade in mismatch repair-deficient tumors. Sequenced by immunoSEQ multiplex PCR; TCRdb stores in-frame clones only, minus some. This table has about 67,000 clones, approximately 80% appearing once. This specimen was peripheral blood, taken 2 weeks after starting pembrolizumab. All receptors come from an adult with mismatch repair-deficient cancer.

This clone was detected only once. The rearrangement joins TRBV6-5 to TRBJ2-1; TRBD2 matches at 8 bases. J gave up 5 bases and V 8 bases, and 5 bases lay outside the gene matches. Germline CDR1 and CDR2: MNHEY and SVGAGI. The CDR3 contains 13 residues. CDR3 sequence reads: CASGLADHNEQFF. The CDR3 DNA is TGTGCCAGCGGACTAGCAGATCACAATGAGCAGTTCTTC.

This chain joins TRBV6-1 and TRBJ1-1, with D possibly TRBD1 on 6 matching bases. The V end was cut by 3 bases, the J end by 6 bases, with 14 bases between. In germline, CDR1 is MNHNS, CDR2 SASEGT. CDR3 length: 14 residues. The DNA of the CDR3 is TGTGCCAGCAGTGAGGGGTTAGGGGGTCCTGAAGCTTTCTTT. Protein product: CASSEGLGGPEAFF.

The chain is built from TRBV4-3 and TRBJ1-2; D gene uncertain. Germline V gene sequence: CDR1 LGHNA, CDR2 YSLEER. This CDR3 spans 15 amino acids. V lost 0 bases, J lost 14 bases, and 22 bases lay in between. CDR3 coding DNA: TGCGCCAGCAGCCAAGATTTAGGGCAATCGAAGCCTCCTACCTTC. This sequence encodes CASSQDLGQSKPPTF.

V gene TRBV5-1 combines with J gene TRBJ2-1; a possible D gene is TRBD1 (6 bases). The germline V gene encodes CDR1 SGHRS and CDR2 YFSETQ. Trimming pared 0 bases from V and 7 bases from J, leaving 11 bases between. CDR3 length: 14 residues. The CDR3 nucleotides are TGCGCCAGCAGCTTGGATTCAGGGGTGAATGAGCAGTTCTTC. Amino acid sequence: CASSLDSGVNEQFF.

With respect to this clone: A much larger clone lies a single base off, so this may be a read error. The chain carries TRBV11-1 and TRBJ2-3; D ambiguous. CDR1 is SGHAT, CDR2 FQDESV, per germline (reference sequence). This CDR3 is built from 11 residues. Trimming removed 5 bases at V and 2 bases at J, with 2 bases between. In DNA form, the CDR3 reads TGTGCCAGCAGCGTCACAGATACGCAGTATTTT. This translates into CASSVTDTQYF.

This clone came up a few times. V and J are TRBV21-1 and TRBJ1-5. TRBV21-1 is flagged as a pseudogene. The CDR3 runs to 16 residues. The CDR3 spells CASSKDSGGGHQPQHF. As DNA, the CDR3 is TGTGCCAGCAGCAAAGACTCCGGAGGGGGGCATCAGCCCCAGCATTTT.

The V and J genes are TRBV7-9 and TRBJ2-5; no reliable D call. CDR3 size: 12 residues. Germline CDR1 and CDR2: SEHNR and FQNEAQ (reference sequence). Trimming cost V 5 bases and J 2 bases, with 6 bases left between them. CDR3 sequence reads: CASSRSQETQYF. The CDR3 coding sequence is TGTGCCAGCAGCCGCTCACAAGAGACCCAGTACTTC.

V gene TRBV12-5 combines with J gene TRBJ2-7; 7 nucleotides match TRBD1. This CDR3 comprises 16 residues. Germline V lookup: CDR1 LGHNT, CDR2 FRNRAP. J gave up 3 bases and V 2 bases, and 10 bases lay outside the gene matches. In DNA form, the CDR3 reads TGTGCTAGTGGTTTGCCAAGATCCGGGACAGTCTACGAGCAGTACTTC. Encoded protein: CASGLPRSGTVYEQYF.

J is TRBJ1-1 and V is TRBV27; D may be TRBD1 (6 bases). Trimming removed 8 bases at V and 5 bases at J, with 27 bases between. Germline CDR1 is MNHEY and CDR2 is SMNVEV (reference sequence). This CDR3 spans 17 amino acids. CDR3 nucleotide sequence: TGTGCCAGCGGACCTACGATTTTAAGGGGGAGTCATACTGAAGCTTTCTTT. Translation: CASGPTILRGSHTEAFF.

This clone was counted between two and nine times. V usage is TRBV6-6 and J usage is TRBJ1-1; D ambiguous. V lost 0 bases to trimming and J lost 10 bases, with 9 bases between them. Germline V lookup: CDR1 MNHNY, CDR2 SVGAGI (reference sequence). The CDR3 is 12 amino acids. CDR3 loop: CASSYSSRSAFF. The CDR3 region has the DNA TGTGCCAGCAGTTACTCGAGTCGGTCAGCTTTCTTT.

This clone is categorized as medium-sized. CDR3 in amino acids: CATTGTNSYNEQFF. The CDR3 region has the DNA TGTGCTACGACGGGGACCAACTCCTACAATGAGCAGTTCTTC. The chain joins TRBV13 to TRBJ2-1, with D perhaps matching TRBD1 or TRBD2 (5 bases each). The CDR3 extends over 14 amino acids. CDR1 is PRHDT and CDR2 is FYEKMQ in the germline V gene (reference sequence).

This chain links TRBV6-5 with TRBJ1-5; 7 positions agree with TRBD1. CDR1 is MNHEY and CDR2 is SVGAGI in the germline V gene. This CDR3 region has 14 residues. J gave up 0 bases and V 6 bases, and 2 bases lay outside the gene matches. The CDR3 DNA reads TGTGCCAGCAGAGACAGGGCTAGCAATCAGCCCCAGCATTTT. The encoded protein is CASRDRASNQPQHF.

V gene TRBV5-1 combines with J gene TRBJ2-7; TRBD2 aligns across 8 bases. V lost 0 bases and J lost 3; bases outside the gene matches: 11. The CDR3 sequence is 17 residues long. Germline-derived CDR1 and CDR2 are SGHRS and YFSETQ. The CDR3 reads CASSLATGGLSNYEQYF. Here the CDR3 DNA reads TGCGCCAGCAGCTTGGCTACGGGAGGGCTGTCGAACTACGAGCAGTACTTC.

This clone was observed a single time. The chain uses TRBV29-1 and TRBJ2-7; the D gene could be TRBD1 or TRBD2 (5 bases each). Germline V gives CDR1 SQVTM, CDR2 ANQGSEA. With 7 bases removed from V and 6 bases from J, the gap between germline ends came to 19 bases. CDR3 length: 13 amino acids. CDR3 amino acids: CSAPNGTTCEQYF. CDR3 nucleotides: TGCAGCGCCCCGAATGGGACCACCTGCGAGCAGTACTTC.

The chain couples TRBV14 to TRBJ2-2; no clear D gene. The CDR3 is 14 residues long. Germline V lookup: CDR1 SGHDN, CDR2 FVKESK. V lost 3 bases and J lost 2, with 7 bases in between. In DNA form, the CDR3 reads TGTGCCAGCAGCCAGGCCCTTAACACCGGGGAGCTGTTTTTT. This gives the protein CASSQALNTGELFF.

This chain connects TRBV11-2 to TRBJ2-5, with D perhaps TRBD1 (6 bases). CDR3 size: 16 residues. V lost 3 bases, J lost 1 base, and 15 bases lay in between. In germline, CDR1 is SGHAT, CDR2 FQNNGV. The CDR3 nucleotides read TGTGCCAGCAGCTTTGGACAGCCTATAATCCAAGAGACCCAGTACTTC. Translating gives CASSFGQPIIQETQYF.

J is TRBJ1-5 and V is TRBV7-8; D is uncertain. V shed 3 bases and J shed 4 bases, with 7 bases lying between them. CDR3 length equals 13 residues. Germline V gene sequence: CDR1 SGHVS, CDR2 FQNEAQ. This chain's CDR3 is CASSFYKNQPQHF. CDR3 in DNA: TGTGCCAGCAGCTTCTACAAAAATCAGCCCCAGCATTTT.

The chain employs TRBV10-3 and TRBJ1-5; possible D gene TRBD1, 5 bases. Germline V lookup: CDR1 ENHRY, CDR2 SYGVKD. The CDR3 consists of 14 residues. Trimming cost V 0 bases and J 7 bases, with 10 bases left between them. CDR3 loop: CAISESGGDQPQHF. CDR3 nucleotide sequence: TGTGCCATCAGTGAGTCGGGGGGGGACCAGCCCCAGCATTTT.

This chain joins TRBV5-1 and TRBJ2-7, with 7 bases fitting TRBD2. V shed 2 bases and J 0 bases; nucleotides not matched to a gene: 2. The V gene's germline CDR1 is SGHRS and CDR2 YFSETQ. The CDR3 runs 14 residues. In DNA, the CDR3 is TGCGCCAGCAGCTTTCGCGGGAGCTCCTACGAGCAGTACTTC. Amino acid sequence: CASSFRGSSYEQYF.

This clone was seen once. The chain joins TRBV21-1 to TRBJ1-1. TRBV21-1 represents a pseudogene. This CDR3 region has 20 residues. CDR3 in amino acids: CASSKDIGGFYSLRCTEAFF. As DNA, the CDR3 is TGTGCCAGCAGCAAAGACATTGGCGGGTTTTATAGTCTCCGGTGCACTGAAGCTTTCTTT.

The rearrangement joins TRBV6-1 to TRBJ2-7; the D gene is possibly TRBD2 (6 bases). Looked up from germline, CDR1 is MNHNS and CDR2 is SASEGT. The CDR3 extends over 15 amino acids. Trimming cost V 1 base and J 1 base, with 11 bases left between them. The chain's CDR3 is CASSEGLDRSYEQYF. CDR3 coding DNA: TGTGCCAGCAGTGAAGGACTAGACAGATCCTACGAGCAGTACTTC.

This chain uses TRBV7-8 with TRBJ2-3; 7 bases fit TRBD2. Trimming at V came to 5 bases and at J to 4 bases, leaving 9 bases not matched to a gene. CDR3 length: 15 amino acids. The germline V gene has CDR1 SGHVS and CDR2 FQNEAQ. The CDR3, as DNA: TGTGCCAGCAGCCGACTAGCACGGGACGCAGATACGCAGTATTTT. This sequence encodes CASSRLARDADTQYF.

This clone is a singleton in its sample. This rearrangement joins TRBV7-6 to TRBJ2-1, with 7 bases lining up with TRBD2. Germline trimming cut 0 bases from V and 7 bases from J; bases unmatched to any gene: 6. The CDR3 loop spans 15 amino acids. Germline assignment: CDR1 SGHVS and CDR2 FNYEAQ. DNA of the CDR3: TGTGCCAGCAGCTTAGCGCCTGGGACTACGAATGAGCAGTTCTTC. This gives the protein CASSLAPGTTNEQFF.